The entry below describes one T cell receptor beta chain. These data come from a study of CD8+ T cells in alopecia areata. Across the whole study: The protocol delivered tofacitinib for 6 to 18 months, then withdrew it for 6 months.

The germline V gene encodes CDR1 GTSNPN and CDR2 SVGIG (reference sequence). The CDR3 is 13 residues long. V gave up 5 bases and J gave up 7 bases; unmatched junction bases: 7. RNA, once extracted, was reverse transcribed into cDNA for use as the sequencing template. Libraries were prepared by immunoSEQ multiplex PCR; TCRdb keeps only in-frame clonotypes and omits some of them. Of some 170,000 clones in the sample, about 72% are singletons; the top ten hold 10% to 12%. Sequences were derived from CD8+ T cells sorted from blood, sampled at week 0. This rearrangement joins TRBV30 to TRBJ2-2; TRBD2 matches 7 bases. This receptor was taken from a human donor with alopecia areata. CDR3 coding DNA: TGTGCCTGGGGCTTGGGAGGGATCGGGGAGCTGTTTTTT. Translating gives CAWGLGGIGELFF. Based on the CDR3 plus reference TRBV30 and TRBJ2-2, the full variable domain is SQTIHQWPATLVQPVGSPLSLECTVEGTSNPNLYWYRQAAGRGLQLLFYSVGIGQISSEVPQNLSASRPQDRQFILSSKKLLLSDSGFYLCAWGLGGIGELFFGEGSRLTVL.